This T cell receptor beta chain was found in a study of blood T cells in healthy people across ages. Samples had at least 6.5 million PBMCs isolated from them. Together with a sample-barcoded 5' primer, a J-beta primer mix was included in a second PCR lasting roughly 6 to 12 cycles. Each TCR beta cDNA got a 12-nucleotide random molecular identifier. TCRdb itself ran the 5' RACE reads through MiXCR, one entry per CDR3 protein. The profile covers 1,800,000 or so distinct CDR3 sequences, with more than 35% appearing a single time and 20% to 25% taken by the ten largest. On this clonotype: Its antigen remains unknown.

In germline, CDR1 is DFQATT, CDR2 SNEGSKA (reference sequence). With V trimmed by 2 bases and J by 10 bases, 18 bases remained unmatched. The CDR3 loop spans 17 amino acids. Findings and limits, study-wide: Naive T cell percentage showed a strong correlation with TCR beta diversity. Donor CMV infection status was unknown, possibly confounding age-related changes in expanded clonotypes.

The sample consisted of blood. The gene calls are TRBV20-1 and TRBJ2-1; 9 bases are a match to TRBD1. The receptor was derived from a human donor in good health. The CDR3, as DNA: TGCAGTGCTAGATGGCTCCCGACAGGGGGGAATTGGGGAGAGCAGTTCTTC. This encodes CSARWLPTGGNWGEQFF.